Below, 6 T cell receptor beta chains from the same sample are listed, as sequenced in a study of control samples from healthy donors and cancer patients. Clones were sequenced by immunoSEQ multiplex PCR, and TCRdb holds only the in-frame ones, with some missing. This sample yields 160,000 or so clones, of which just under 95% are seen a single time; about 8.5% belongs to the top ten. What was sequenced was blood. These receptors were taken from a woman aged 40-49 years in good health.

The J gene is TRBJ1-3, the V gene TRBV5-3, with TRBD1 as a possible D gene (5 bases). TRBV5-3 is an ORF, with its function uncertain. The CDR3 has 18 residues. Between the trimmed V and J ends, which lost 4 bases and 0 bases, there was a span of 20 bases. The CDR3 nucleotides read TGTGCCAGAAGCCCGAGTACCGCGACAGCCGGCTCTGGAAACACCATATATTTT. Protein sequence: CARSPSTATAGSGNTIYF.

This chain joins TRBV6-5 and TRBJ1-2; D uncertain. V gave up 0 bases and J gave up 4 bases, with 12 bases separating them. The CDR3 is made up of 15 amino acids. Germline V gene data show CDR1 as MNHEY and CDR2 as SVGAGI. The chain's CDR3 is CASSYSGHSLYGYTF. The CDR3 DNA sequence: TGTGCCAGCAGTTACTCGGGCCACTCGCTCTATGGCTACACCTTC.

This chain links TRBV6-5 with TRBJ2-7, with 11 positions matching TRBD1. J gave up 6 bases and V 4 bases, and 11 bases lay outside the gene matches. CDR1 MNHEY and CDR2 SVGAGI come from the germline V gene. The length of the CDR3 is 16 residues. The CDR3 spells CASSSEGGTGGSEQYF. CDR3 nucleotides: TGTGCCAGCAGTTCCGAGGGCGGGACAGGGGGGTCCGAGCAGTACTTC.

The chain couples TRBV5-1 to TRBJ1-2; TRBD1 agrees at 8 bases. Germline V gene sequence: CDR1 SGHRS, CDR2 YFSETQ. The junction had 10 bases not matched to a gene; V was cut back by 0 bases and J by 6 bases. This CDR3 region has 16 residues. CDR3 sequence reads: CASSLGGQGGLHGYTF. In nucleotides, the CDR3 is TGCGCCAGCAGCTTGGGAGGACAGGGAGGTCTCCATGGCTACACCTTC.

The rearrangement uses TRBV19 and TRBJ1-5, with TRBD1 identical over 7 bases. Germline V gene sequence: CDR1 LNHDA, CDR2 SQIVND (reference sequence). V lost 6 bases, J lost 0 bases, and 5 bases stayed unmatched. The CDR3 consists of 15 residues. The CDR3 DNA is TGTGCCAGTAGCCAAACAGGGGATAGCAATCAGCCCCAGCATTTT. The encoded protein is CASSQTGDSNQPQHF.

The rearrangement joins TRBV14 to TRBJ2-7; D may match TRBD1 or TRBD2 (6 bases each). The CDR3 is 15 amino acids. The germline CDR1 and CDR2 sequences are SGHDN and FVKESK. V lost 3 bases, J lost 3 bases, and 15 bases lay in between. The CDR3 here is CASSQGPGAVYEQYF. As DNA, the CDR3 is TGTGCCAGCAGCCAGGGCCCGGGGGCTGTCTACGAGCAGTACTTC.